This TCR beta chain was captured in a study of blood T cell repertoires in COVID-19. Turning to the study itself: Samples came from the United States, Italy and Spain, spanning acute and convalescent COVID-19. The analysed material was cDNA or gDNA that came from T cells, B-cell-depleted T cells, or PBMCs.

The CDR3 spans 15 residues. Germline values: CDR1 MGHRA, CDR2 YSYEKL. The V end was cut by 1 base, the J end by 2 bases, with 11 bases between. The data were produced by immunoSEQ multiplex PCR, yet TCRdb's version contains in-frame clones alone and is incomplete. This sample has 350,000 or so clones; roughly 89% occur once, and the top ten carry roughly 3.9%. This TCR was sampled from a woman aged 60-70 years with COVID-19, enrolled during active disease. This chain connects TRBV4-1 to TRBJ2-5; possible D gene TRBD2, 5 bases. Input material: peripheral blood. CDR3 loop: CASSQVGRRQETQYF. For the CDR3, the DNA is TGCGCCAGCAGCCAAGTAGGGCGGAGGCAAGAGACCCAGTACTTC.